Within the sample, the clone carrying this TCR delta chain is large (0.1 to 1%). This specimen comes from a study of gamma-delta chains in newborns, infants, children. On the study more broadly: Microbial exposure reportedly drives polyclonal innate γδ T cell expansion after birth.

CDR1 GEAIGNYY and CDR2 EKD come from the germline V gene. This CDR3 is 19 amino acids long. The V and J ends lost 3 bases and 0 bases respectively, with 17 bases between them. TCRdb re-called clones from the reads using CATT. The table lists roughly 1,200 delta-chain clones, about 3.6% of them singletons, with 26% in the top ten. The clonotype originates from a child who was a newborn, infant or young child, either healthy, febrile or measles-vaccinated (not recorded which). The rearrangement joins TRDV2 to TRDJ3; perhaps TRDD3 as D (6 bases). Sequencing input: blood. CDR3 sequence (DNA): TGTGCCTGTGACCCTGGGGCCCCCAACAGCTCCTGGGACACCCGACAGATGTTTTTC. Its translation: CACDPGAPNSSWDTRQMFF.